A selection of T cell receptor beta chains follows, all from one sample in a study of shared clonotypes between healthy human individuals. TCRdb keeps only in-frame clones here, not all; method: immunoSEQ multiplex PCR. This table has under 600,000 clones, about three quarters appearing once. The sequenced material came from PBMCs. These receptors were collected from a woman aged 40 to 50 in good health. Some clones in this sample may be carry-over from other donors' samples. Each CDR3 is given with its conserved first and last residue.

V gene,CDR3 protein
TRBV6-4,CASSDLASSEQFF
TRBV2,CASSYTDTQYF
TRBV2,CASSEAEYSNQPQHF
TRBV11-3,CASSPGERNEQFF
TRBV9,CASSQRDQSRTQYF
TRBV7-9,CASSASEGRETQYF
TRBV2,CASSYDSNSNQPQHF
TRBV4-2,CASSQGRGPYNEQFF
TRBV10-3,CAISPGTADSYGYTF
TRBV5-4,CASSSPPGTSGRPIYEQYF
TRBV4-3,CASSRETSGGGEQYF
TRBV28,CASRTPGSGANVLTF
TRBV30,CAWMSDRGFYGYTF
TRBV11-2,CASSFHPLAGGDEQFF
TRBV5-1,CASSSALGQGWETQYF
TRBV10-1,CASSASGGTNTGELFF
TRBV5-6,CASSSYTGVPNYTF
TRBV19,CASSIGAGLEQYF
TRBV7-2,CASSLVQADTQYF
TRBV5-4,CASSLQDRDYGYTF
TRBV5-6,CASSFPGLTNTGELFF
TRBV9,CASMRDSSYNEQFF
TRBV27,CASSPGPLGTIYF
TRBV10-3,CAISIEQGNYGYTF
TRBV5-1,CASSLGGQGSTEAFF
TRBV6-5,CATIPSGTDTQYF